This TCR beta chain is from a study of radiation and T cells in renal cell carcinoma. With regard to this clone: Antigen unknown.

CDR1 and CDR2 from the germline V gene are LNHDA and SQIVND (reference sequence). This CDR3 has 14 amino acids. V was pared by 4 bases and J by 1 base, with 10 bases between. TCRdb's copy holds only in-frame clones and misses some; the assay was immunoSEQ multiplex PCR. The sample records 150,000 or so clones, 87% being singletons. Study-level points and caveats: Baseline intratumoral clonotype presence is unknown without pretreatment biopsies. From baseline, blood top tumor clonotypes peaked at 2 weeks post-radiation.

The time point denotes: blood 2 weeks post-SBRT. The sample's treatment: 15 Gy SBRT to primary tumor, nephrectomy 4 weeks later. Sample: blood, taken from a patient whose treatment included radiotherapy and nephrectomy. The rearrangement uses TRBV19 and TRBJ1-1; D not certain. This receptor was obtained from a woman aged 50 to 60 with renal cell carcinoma. The CDR3: CASSRENGNTEAFF. The CDR3 DNA sequence: TGTGCCAGTAGTAGGGAGAATGGGAACACTGAAGCTTTCTTT. The variable domain in full, with the rest retrieved from reference TRBV19 and TRBJ1-1, is DGGITQSPKYLFRKEGQNVTLSCEQNLNHDAMYWYRQDPGQGLRLIYYSQIVNDFQKGDIAEGYSVSREKKESFPLTVTSAQKNPTAFYLCASSRENGNTEAFFGQGTRLTVV.